This T cell receptor beta chain was captured by sequencing in a study of T cells in tumors after PD-1 blockade. Across the study: Some patients also took daily vismodegib 150 mg during anti-PD-1 treatment. Broader study findings: Blood contained approximately 43% of the tumor's TCR clonotypes.

The CDR3 has 15 amino acids. V was clipped by 5 bases and J by 1 base; unmatched bases: 1. From germline, CDR1 is SGHRS and CDR2 YFSETQ. Tumor or blood genomic DNA was sequenced, with inputs of 616 ng to 6,004 ng. This clone was observed once. What it recognizes is unknown. Measured with immunoSEQ multiplex PCR; TCRdb has only the in-frame clones, and not every one. The table lists around 46,000 clones, nearly 80% of them singletons, with 16% in the top ten. The sequence was collected from a human donor with basal cell carcinoma. The source material was PBMCs, sampled before anti-PD-1 treatment. This chain uses TRBV5-1 with TRBJ2-2, with 11 nucleotides matching TRBD1. The CDR3 loop reads CASRGQGENTGELFF. The CDR3 DNA is TGCGCCAGCAGGGGACAGGGGGAGAACACCGGGGAGCTGTTTTTT. The full variable domain, completed using reference TRBV5-1 and TRBJ2-2, is KAGVTQTPRYLIKTRGQQVTLSCSPISGHRSVSWYQQTPGQGLQFLFEYFSETQRNKGNFPGRFSGRQFSNSRSEMNVSTLELGDSALYLCASRGQGENTGELFFGEGSRLTVL.